The clone carrying this T cell receptor (beta chain) has just a few counts. This specimen comes from a study of blood T cells in healthy people across ages. Primed by a sample-barcoded 5' primer and a J-beta primer mix, a second PCR proceeded for 7 to 11 cycles. From the 5' RACE reads, TCRdb called clonotypes with MiXCR, one entry per CDR3 protein. The table shows some 790,000 distinct CDR3 sequences, with about 30% occurring only once. J lost 4 bases, V lost 6 bases, and 3 bases had no gene match. This CDR3 has 13 amino acids. The source of this sequence is a woman of 80 years or more in good health. This rearrangement joins TRBV12-3 or TRBV12-4 to TRBJ1-1, with 9 bases that match TRBD1. Input material: blood. The CDR3 here is CASRSTGGTEAFF. Here the CDR3 DNA reads TGTGCCAGCAGATCGACAGGGGGCACTGAAGCTTTCTTT.